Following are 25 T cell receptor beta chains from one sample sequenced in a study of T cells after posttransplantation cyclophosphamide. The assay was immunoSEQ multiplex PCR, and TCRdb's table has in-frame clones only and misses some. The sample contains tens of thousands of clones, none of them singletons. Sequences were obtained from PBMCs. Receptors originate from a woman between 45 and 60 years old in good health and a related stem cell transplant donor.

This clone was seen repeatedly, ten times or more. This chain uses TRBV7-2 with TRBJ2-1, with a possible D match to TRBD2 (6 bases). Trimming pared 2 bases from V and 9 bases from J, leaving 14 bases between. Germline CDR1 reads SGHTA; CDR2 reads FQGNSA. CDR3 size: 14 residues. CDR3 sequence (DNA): TGTGCCAGCAGCTTAAGTCGATCGCGGGGTGAGCAGTTCTTC. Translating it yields CASSLSRSRGEQFF.

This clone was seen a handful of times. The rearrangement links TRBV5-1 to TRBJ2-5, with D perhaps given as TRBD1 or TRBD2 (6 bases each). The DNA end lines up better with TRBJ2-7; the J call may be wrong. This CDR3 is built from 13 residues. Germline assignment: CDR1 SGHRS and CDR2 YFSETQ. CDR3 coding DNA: TGCGCCAGCAGCGGCGGGACACAATACGAGCAGTACTTC. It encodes CASSGGTQYEQYF.

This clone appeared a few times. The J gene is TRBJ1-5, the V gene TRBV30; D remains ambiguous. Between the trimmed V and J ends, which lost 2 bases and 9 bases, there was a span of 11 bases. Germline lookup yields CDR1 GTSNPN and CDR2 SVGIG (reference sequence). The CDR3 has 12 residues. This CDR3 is CAWSRGIWPQHF. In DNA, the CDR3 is TGTGCCTGGAGTAGAGGCATTTGGCCCCAGCATTTT.

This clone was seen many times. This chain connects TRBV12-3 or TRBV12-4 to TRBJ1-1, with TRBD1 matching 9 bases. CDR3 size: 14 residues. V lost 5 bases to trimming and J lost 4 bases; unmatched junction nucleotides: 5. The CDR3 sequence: CASSRDRVGTEAFF. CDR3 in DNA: TGTGCCAGCAGTCGGGACAGGGTTGGCACTGAAGCTTTCTTT.

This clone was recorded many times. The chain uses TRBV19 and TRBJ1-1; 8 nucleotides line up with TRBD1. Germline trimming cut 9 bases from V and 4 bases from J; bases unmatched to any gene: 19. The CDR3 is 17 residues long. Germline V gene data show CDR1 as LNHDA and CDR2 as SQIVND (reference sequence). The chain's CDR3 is CASHTFSGGAVGTEAFF. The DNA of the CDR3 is TGTGCCAGCCACACCTTTTCAGGGGGCGCGGTAGGCACTGAAGCTTTCTTT.

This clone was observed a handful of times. The DNA of the CDR3 is TGTGCCAGCAGCGTAGCAGGGGACGGCTACACCTTC. Encoded protein: CASSVAGDGYTF. This rearrangement joins TRBV9 to TRBJ1-2, with a weak D call TRBD1 (6 bases). With 0 bases removed from V and 8 bases from J, the gap between germline ends came to 8 bases. Germline V CDR1 and CDR2: SGDLS, YYNGEE. CDR3 length equals 12 residues.

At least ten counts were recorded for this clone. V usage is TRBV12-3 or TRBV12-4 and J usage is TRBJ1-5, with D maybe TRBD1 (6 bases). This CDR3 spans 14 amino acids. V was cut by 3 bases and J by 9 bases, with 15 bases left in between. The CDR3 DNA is TGTGCCAGCAGTTTCCAGGACAGCACAGGGCCCCAGCATTTT. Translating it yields CASSFQDSTGPQHF.

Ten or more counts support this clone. The CDR3 region is CASSRGWTSSNQPQHF. CDR3 sequence (DNA): TGTGCCAGCTCACGCGGATGGACAAGTAGCAATCAGCCCCAGCATTTT. This rearrangement joins TRBV18 to TRBJ1-5; D possibly corresponds to TRBD1 (5 bases). Germline V lookup: CDR1 KGHSH, CDR2 LQKENI. The CDR3 has 16 residues. V was pared by 4 bases and J by 0 bases, with 13 bases between.

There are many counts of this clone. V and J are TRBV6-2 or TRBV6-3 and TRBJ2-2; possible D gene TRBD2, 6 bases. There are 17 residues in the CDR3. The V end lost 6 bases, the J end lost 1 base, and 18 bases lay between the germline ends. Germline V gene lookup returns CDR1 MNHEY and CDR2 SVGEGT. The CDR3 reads CASRNPRVGGNTGELFF. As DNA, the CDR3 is TGTGCCAGCAGGAACCCTCGGGTGGGGGGGAACACCGGGGAGCTGTTTTTT.

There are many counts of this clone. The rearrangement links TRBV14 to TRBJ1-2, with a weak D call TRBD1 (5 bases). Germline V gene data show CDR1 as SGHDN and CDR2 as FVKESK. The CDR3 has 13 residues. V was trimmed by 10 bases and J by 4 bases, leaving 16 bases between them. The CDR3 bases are TGTGCCACCCCGGGGGGACGCCCCTATGGCTACACCTTC. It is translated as CATPGGRPYGYTF.

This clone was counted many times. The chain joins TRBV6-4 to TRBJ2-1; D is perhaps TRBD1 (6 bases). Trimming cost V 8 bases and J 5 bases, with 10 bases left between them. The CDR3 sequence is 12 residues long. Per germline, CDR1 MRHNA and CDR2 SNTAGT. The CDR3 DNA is TGTGCCAGCGCGGACAGCCACAATGAGCAGTTCTTC. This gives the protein CASADSHNEQFF.

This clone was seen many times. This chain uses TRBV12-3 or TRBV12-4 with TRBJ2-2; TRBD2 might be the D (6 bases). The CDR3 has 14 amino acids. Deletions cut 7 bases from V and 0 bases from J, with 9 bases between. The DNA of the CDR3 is TGTGCCAGCATCGGGACTGCGAACACCGGGGAGCTGTTTTTT. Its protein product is CASIGTANTGELFF.

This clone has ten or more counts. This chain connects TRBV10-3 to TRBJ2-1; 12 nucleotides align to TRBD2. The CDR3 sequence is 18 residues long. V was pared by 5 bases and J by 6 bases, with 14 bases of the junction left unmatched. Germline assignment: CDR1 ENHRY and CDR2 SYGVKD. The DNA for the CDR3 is TGTGCCATCAGTTCTGGGACTAGCGGGCCTCCTACGGGCAATGAGCAGTTCTTC. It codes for CAISSGTSGPPTGNEQFF.

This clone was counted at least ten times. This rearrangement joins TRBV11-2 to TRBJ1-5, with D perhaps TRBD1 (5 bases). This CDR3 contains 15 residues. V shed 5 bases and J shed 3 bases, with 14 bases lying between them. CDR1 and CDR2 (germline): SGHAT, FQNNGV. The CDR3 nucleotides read TGTGCCAGCAGCCGAGATGGACACACCAATCAGCCCCAGCATTTT. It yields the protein CASSRDGHTNQPQHF. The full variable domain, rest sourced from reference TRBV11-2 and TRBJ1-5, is EAGVAQSPRYKIIEKRQSVAFWCNPISGHATLYWYQQILGQGPKLLIQFQNNGVVDDSQLPKDRFSAERLKGVDSTLKIQPAKLEDSAVYLCASSRDGHTNQPQHFGDGTRLSIL.

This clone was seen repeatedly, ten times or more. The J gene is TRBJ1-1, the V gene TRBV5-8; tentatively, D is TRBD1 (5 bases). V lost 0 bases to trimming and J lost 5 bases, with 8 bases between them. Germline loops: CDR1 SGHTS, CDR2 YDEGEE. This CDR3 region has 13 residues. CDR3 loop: CASSLAPGTEAFF. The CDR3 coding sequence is TGTGCCAGCAGCTTGGCCCCAGGGACTGAAGCTTTCTTT.

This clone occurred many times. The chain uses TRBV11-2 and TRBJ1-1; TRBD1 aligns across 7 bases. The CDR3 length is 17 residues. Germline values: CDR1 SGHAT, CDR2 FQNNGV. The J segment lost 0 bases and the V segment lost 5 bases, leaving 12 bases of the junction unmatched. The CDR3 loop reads CASSGGQFWRLNTEAFF. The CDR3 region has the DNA TGTGCCAGCAGCGGGGGACAGTTCTGGCGTTTGAACACTGAAGCTTTCTTT.

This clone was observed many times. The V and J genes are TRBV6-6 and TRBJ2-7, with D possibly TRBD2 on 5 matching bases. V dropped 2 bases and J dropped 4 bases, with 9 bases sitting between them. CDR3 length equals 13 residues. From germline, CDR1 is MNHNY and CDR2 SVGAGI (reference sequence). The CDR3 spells CASSYAEGYEQYF. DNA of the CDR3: TGTGCCAGCAGTTACGCCGAGGGTTACGAGCAGTACTTC.

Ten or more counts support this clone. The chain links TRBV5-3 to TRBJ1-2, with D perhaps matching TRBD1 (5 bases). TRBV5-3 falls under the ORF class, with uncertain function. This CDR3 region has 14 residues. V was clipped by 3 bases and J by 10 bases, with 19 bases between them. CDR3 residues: CARSYVVRGKDYTF. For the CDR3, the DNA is TGTGCCAGAAGCTATGTTGTGAGGGGTAAGGACTACACCTTC.

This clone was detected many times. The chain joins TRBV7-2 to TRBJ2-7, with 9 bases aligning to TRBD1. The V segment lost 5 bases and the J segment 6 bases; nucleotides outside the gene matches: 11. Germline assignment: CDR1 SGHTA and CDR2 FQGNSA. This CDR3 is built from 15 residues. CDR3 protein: CASSRTTDRGGEQYF. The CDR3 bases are TGTGCCAGCAGCAGAACGACGGACAGGGGCGGCGAGCAGTACTTC.

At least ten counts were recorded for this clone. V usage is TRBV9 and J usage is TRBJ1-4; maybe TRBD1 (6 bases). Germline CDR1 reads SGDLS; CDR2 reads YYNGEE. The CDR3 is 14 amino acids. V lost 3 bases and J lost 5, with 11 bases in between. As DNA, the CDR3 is TGTGCCAGCAGCGGAGTTAGGGGGAATGAAAAACTGTTTTTT. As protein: CASSGVRGNEKLFF.

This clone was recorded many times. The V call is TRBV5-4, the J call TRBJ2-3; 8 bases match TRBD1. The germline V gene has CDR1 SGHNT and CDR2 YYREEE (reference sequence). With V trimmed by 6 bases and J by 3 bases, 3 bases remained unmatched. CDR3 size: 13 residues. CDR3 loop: CASKGTGTDTQYF. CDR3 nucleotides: TGTGCCAGCAAGGGGACAGGAACAGATACGCAGTATTTT.

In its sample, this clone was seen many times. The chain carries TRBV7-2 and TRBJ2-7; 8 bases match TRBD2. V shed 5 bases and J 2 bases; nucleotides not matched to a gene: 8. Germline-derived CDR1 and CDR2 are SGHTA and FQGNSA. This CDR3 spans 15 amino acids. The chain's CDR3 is CASSPQAGATYEQYF. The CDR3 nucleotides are TGTGCCAGCAGCCCTCAAGCGGGAGCCACCTACGAGCAGTACTTC. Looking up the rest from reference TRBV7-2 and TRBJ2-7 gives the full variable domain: GAGVSQSPSNKVTEKGKDVELRCDPISGHTALYWYRQSLGQGLEFLIYFQGNSAPDKSGLPSDRFSAERTGGSVSTLTIQRTQQEDSAVYLCASSPQAGATYEQYFGPGTRLTVT.

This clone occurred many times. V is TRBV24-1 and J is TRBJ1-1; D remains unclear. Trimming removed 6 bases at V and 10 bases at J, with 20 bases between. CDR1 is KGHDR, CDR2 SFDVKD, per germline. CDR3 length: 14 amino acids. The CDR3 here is CATSPTGRDVGAFF. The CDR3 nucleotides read TGTGCCACCAGTCCCACGGGGAGGGATGTCGGAGCTTTCTTT.

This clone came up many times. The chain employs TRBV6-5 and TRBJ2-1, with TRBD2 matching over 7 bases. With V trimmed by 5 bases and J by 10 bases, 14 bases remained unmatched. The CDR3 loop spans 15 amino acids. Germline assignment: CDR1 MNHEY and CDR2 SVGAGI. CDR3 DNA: TGTGCCAGCAGTCCTGGGGAGCGGGGTGTACAGGAGCAGTTCTTC. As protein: CASSPGERGVQEQFF.

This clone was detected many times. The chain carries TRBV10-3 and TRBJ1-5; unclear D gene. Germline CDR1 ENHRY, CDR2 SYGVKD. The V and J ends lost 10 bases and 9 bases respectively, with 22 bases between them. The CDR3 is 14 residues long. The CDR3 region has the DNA TGTGCCACCACCAACTCAGACTCAATAAGGCCCCAGCATTTT. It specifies CATTNSDSIRPQHF.